The 7 T cell receptor beta chains reported below all come from one sample, sequenced in a study of Ad26.COV2.S vaccination and SARS-CoV-2 variants. Only in-frame clones appear in the TCRdb table, and some are missing; sequencing was by immunoSEQ multiplex PCR. The sample has about 680,000 clones; roughly 90% are singletons. Treatment: 15 to 20 received Ad26.COV2.S at low or high dose, single or two shots; 5 received placebo; per-sample allocation not given. Day 63 after the first vaccine or placebo injection was the time point for sampling. The sequences come from peripheral blood, collected in a trial of Ad26.COV2.S vaccine versus placebo. Receptor source: a person aged 18-65 years who received the Ad26.COV2.S COVID-19 vaccine or a placebo.

This clone has just a few counts. Here the CDR3 reads CASSLLEPRTGDGYTF. The CDR3 nucleotides are TGTGCCAGCAGTTTACTCGAACCCCGGACAGGAGATGGCTACACCTTC. The chain carries TRBV27 and TRBJ1-2; 7 bases are shared with TRBD1. CDR3 length: 16 residues. V was clipped by 2 bases and J by 6 bases; unmatched bases: 12. The germline V gene has CDR1 MNHEY and CDR2 SMNVEV (reference sequence).

The rearrangement uses TRBV6-5 and TRBJ1-2, with D perhaps matching TRBD1 (6 bases). Germline CDR1 MNHEY, CDR2 SVGAGI. The CDR3 length is 12 residues. V dropped 6 bases and J dropped 4 bases, with 9 bases sitting between them. The CDR3 is CASSKQGYGYTF. The CDR3 DNA is TGTGCCAGCAGCAAACAGGGCTATGGCTACACCTTC.

This clone was seen once. The chain carries TRBV27 and TRBJ2-1, with unresolved D. The CDR3 is 13 amino acids. Germline lookup yields CDR1 MNHEY and CDR2 SMNVEV (reference sequence). V shed 3 bases and J shed 7 bases, with 10 bases lying between them. This chain's CDR3 is CASSLTGRNEQFF. In DNA, the CDR3 is TGTGCCAGCAGTTTGACTGGCAGGAATGAGCAGTTCTTC.

The chain has TRBV10-3 and TRBJ1-4, with TRBD1 matching over 7 bases. There are 14 residues in the CDR3. V lost 6 bases, J lost 3 bases, and 4 bases stayed unmatched. Germline V gene sequence: CDR1 ENHRY, CDR2 SYGVKD. The CDR3 loop reads CAIRGDSSNEKLFF. CDR3 coding DNA: TGTGCCATCAGAGGGGACAGCTCTAATGAAAAACTGTTTTTT.

The chain is built from TRBV27 and TRBJ2-1; TRBD1 aligns across 7 bases. From germline, CDR1 is MNHEY and CDR2 SMNVEV (reference sequence). The CDR3 has 13 residues. The V gene end was trimmed by 6 bases and the J gene end by 4 bases; junction bases not matched to a gene: 3. In DNA, the CDR3 is TGTGCCAGCAGCTACAGGGGTTACAATGAGCAGTTCTTC. Protein product: CASSYRGYNEQFF.

V usage is TRBV30 and J usage is TRBJ1-2, with 12 bases matching TRBD1. V was pared by 0 bases and J by 7 bases, with 12 bases of the junction left unmatched. The CDR3 loop spans 17 amino acids. Germline assignment: CDR1 GTSNPN and CDR2 SVGIG (reference sequence). The CDR3 DNA reads TGTGCCTGGAGTGTATTGAGGGACAGGGGGCTCGAGGGTGGCTACACCTTC. Protein sequence: CAWSVLRDRGLEGGYTF.

The chain recombines TRBV10-3 with TRBJ2-1; no firm D call. The CDR3 loop spans 13 amino acids. V was clipped by 0 bases and J by 9 bases, with 9 bases between them. Germline CDR1 is ENHRY and CDR2 is SYGVKD. CDR3 DNA: TGTGCCATCAGTGAGTCATCGGGCGGTGAGCAGTTCTTC. This sequence encodes CAISESSGGEQFF.